Included here is one T cell receptor beta chain sequence, with context. The sample holds other DNA sequences that translate to the same CDR3. These data originate in a study of blood T cell repertoires in COVID-19. Study information: Italy, Spain and the United States were the sources of the convalescent and acute COVID-19 samples.

TCRdb's table, derived via immunoSEQ multiplex PCR, lists solely in-frame clones and lacks some. The sample shows hundreds of thousands of clones, 75% to 85% of them seen only once. Sequencing used peripheral blood. The clonotype was recovered from a woman over 75 with COVID-19, enrolled during active disease.

In DNA, the CDR3 is TGTGCCAGCAGCGTAGAAAGCAATTCACCCCTCCACTTT. Translating gives CASSVESNSPLHF. The chain employs TRBV9 and TRBJ1-6; D remains unclear. The V gene's germline CDR1 is SGDLS and CDR2 YYNGEE. The CDR3 is 13 amino acids. Trimming left V 0 bases short and J 7 bases short, with 5 bases between.